This is a list of T cell receptor beta chains from one sample in a study of human T cells and chemical hapten exposure. TCRdb redid the calling of the RACE reads with MiXCR, one entry per CDR3 protein. The data show a few hundred thousand distinct CDR3 sequences, more than 6.5% seen once. This sample comprised whole blood, obtained in connection with sensitization to the hapten diphenylcyclopropenone (DPC). The receptors were gathered from a middle-aged woman with alopecia areata. Some clones in this sample may be carry-over from other donors' samples. The CDR3 runs from the conserved cysteine through the conserved F or W. A D gene is named only where the DNA matches it firmly. Clone size is shown for a subset of rows, as once, few, many or a class of expanded clone.

d_gene: NA
v_gene: TRBV12-3/TRBV12-4
j_gene: TRBJ2-5
abundance: many
CDR3aa: CASSSLGLGETQYF
CDR3nt: TGTGCCAGCAGTTCCCTCGGGCTAGGGGAGACCCAGTACTTC

d_gene: NA
v_gene: TRBV6-2/TRBV6-3
j_gene: TRBJ2-3
abundance: NA
CDR3aa: CASSRGPESTDTQYF
CDR3nt: TGTGCCAGCAGCAGGGGCCCCGAGAGCACAGATACGCAGTATTTT

d_gene: NA
v_gene: TRBV12-3/TRBV12-4
j_gene: TRBJ2-5
abundance: NA
CDR3aa: CASRRSSYQETQYF
CDR3nt: TGTGCCAGCAGAAGATCATCGTACCAAGAGACCCAGTACTTC

d_gene: NA
v_gene: TRBV12-3/TRBV12-4
j_gene: TRBJ2-2
abundance: few
CDR3aa: CASRPAEGNTGELFF
CDR3nt: TGTGCCAGCAGGCCCGCGGAGGGGAACACCGGGGAGCTGTTTTTT

d_gene: TRBD1
v_gene: TRBV20-1
j_gene: TRBJ2-7
abundance: NA
CDR3aa: CSAREGTGIAHEQYF
CDR3nt: TGCAGTGCTAGAGAGGGGACAGGGATTGCCCACGAGCAGTACTTC

d_gene: NA
v_gene: TRBV6-2/TRBV6-3
j_gene: TRBJ2-3
abundance: few
CDR3aa: CASSGPKADTQYF
CDR3nt: TGTGCCAGCAGCGGACCAAAGGCAGATACGCAGTATTTT

d_gene: NA
v_gene: TRBV4-2
j_gene: TRBJ2-5
abundance: few
CDR3aa: CASSQALWGLTGSQETQYF
CDR3nt: TGTGCCAGCAGCCAAGCCCTGTGGGGACTGACAGGGTCCCAAGAGACCCAGTACTTC

d_gene: NA
v_gene: TRBV6-5
j_gene: TRBJ1-3
abundance: NA
CDR3aa: CASSYSIGWTTIYF
CDR3nt: TGTGCCAGCAGTTACTCGATCGGTTGGACCACCATATATTTT

d_gene: NA
v_gene: TRBV3-1
j_gene: TRBJ2-3
abundance: many
CDR3aa: CASRLASTDTQYF
CDR3nt: TGTGCCAGCAGGCTCGCTAGCACAGATACGCAGTATTTT

d_gene: TRBD2
v_gene: TRBV9
j_gene: TRBJ2-7
abundance: many
CDR3aa: CASSVEGGETYEQYF
CDR3nt: TGTGCCAGCAGCGTAGAGGGAGGGGAAACCTACGAGCAGTACTTC

d_gene: TRBD2
v_gene: TRBV9
j_gene: TRBJ2-7
abundance: few
CDR3aa: CASSVEYGTGTSGDEQYF
CDR3nt: TGTGCCAGCAGCGTTGAATACGGAACCGGGACTAGCGGCGACGAGCAGTACTTC

d_gene: NA
v_gene: TRBV12-3/TRBV12-4
j_gene: TRBJ2-7
abundance: many
CDR3aa: CASSLGGATHEQYF
CDR3nt: TGTGCCAGCAGTTTAGGGGGAGCTACCCACGAGCAGTACTTC

d_gene: TRBD2
v_gene: TRBV4-1
j_gene: TRBJ2-1
abundance: NA
CDR3aa: CASSPPERETGYEQFF
CDR3nt: TGCGCCAGCAGCCCCCCCGAGCGGGAGACGGGGTATGAGCAGTTCTTC

d_gene: TRBD1
v_gene: TRBV12-3/TRBV12-4
j_gene: TRBJ2-2
abundance: NA
CDR3aa: CASTVGPDRAGELFF
CDR3nt: TGTGCCAGCACCGTAGGGCCGGACAGGGCCGGGGAGCTGTTTTTT

d_gene: TRBD1
v_gene: TRBV29-1
j_gene: TRBJ1-1
abundance: NA
CDR3aa: CSVRSQGPEAFF
CDR3nt: TGCAGCGTTCGATCACAGGGGCCTGAAGCTTTCTTT

d_gene: NA
v_gene: TRBV7-9
j_gene: TRBJ2-1
abundance: NA
CDR3aa: CASSLQDGARLFF
CDR3nt: TGTGCCAGCAGCTTACAAGACGGAGCCCGTCTGTTCTTC

d_gene: NA
v_gene: TRBV20-1
j_gene: TRBJ2-3
abundance: NA
CDR3aa: CSGGKGLSTDTQYF
CDR3nt: TGCAGTGGGGGCAAGGGACTCAGCACAGATACGCAGTATTTT

d_gene: NA
v_gene: TRBV7-2
j_gene: TRBJ2-1
abundance: NA
CDR3aa: CASSASYEQFF
CDR3nt: TGTGCCAGCAGCGCCTCCTATGAGCAGTTCTTC

d_gene: TRBD2
v_gene: TRBV6-1
j_gene: TRBJ2-2
abundance: many
CDR3aa: CASSEVFGGRAGGELFF
CDR3nt: TGTGCCAGCAGTGAAGTATTCGGCGGGAGGGCTGGCGGGGAGCTGTTTTTT

d_gene: NA
v_gene: TRBV5-1
j_gene: TRBJ2-7
abundance: NA
CDR3aa: CASSFLGTCSYEQYF
CDR3nt: TGCGCCAGCAGCTTCCTCGGGACGTGCTCCTACGAGCAGTACTTC

d_gene: NA
v_gene: TRBV7-2
j_gene: TRBJ2-3
abundance: many
CDR3aa: CASTQSLSTDTQYF
CDR3nt: TGTGCCAGCACCCAATCCCTTAGCACAGATACGCAGTATTTT

d_gene: TRBD2
v_gene: TRBV7-8
j_gene: TRBJ2-1
abundance: few
CDR3aa: CASSPPGGEYNEQFF
CDR3nt: TGTGCCAGCAGCCCTCCCGGGGGGGAGTACAATGAGCAGTTCTTC

d_gene: NA
v_gene: TRBV5-1
j_gene: TRBJ2-7
abundance: NA
CDR3aa: CASSLAGRGGDEQYF
CDR3nt: TGCGCCAGCAGCTTGGCGGGGCGGGGAGGAGACGAGCAGTACTTC

d_gene: NA
v_gene: TRBV7-2
j_gene: TRBJ1-5
abundance: few
CDR3aa: CASSFPNWNQPQHF
CDR3nt: TGTGCCAGCAGCTTCCCCAATTGGAATCAGCCCCAGCATTTT

d_gene: NA
v_gene: TRBV7-6
j_gene: TRBJ2-5
abundance: NA
CDR3aa: CASSLIDQETQYF
CDR3nt: TGTGCCAGCAGCTTAATTGACCAAGAGACCCAGTACTTC

d_gene: NA
v_gene: TRBV6-6
j_gene: TRBJ1-5
abundance: many
CDR3aa: CASSYPTANQPQHF
CDR3nt: TGTGCCAGCAGTTACCCTACAGCTAATCAGCCCCAGCATTTT

d_gene: NA
v_gene: TRBV5-1
j_gene: TRBJ1-5
abundance: few
CDR3aa: CASSQGGGANQPQHF
CDR3nt: TGCGCCAGCAGCCAAGGCGGGGGGGCGAATCAGCCCCAGCATTTT

d_gene: TRBD1
v_gene: TRBV29-1
j_gene: TRBJ2-2
abundance: NA
CDR3aa: CSVATGTNTGELFF
CDR3nt: TGCAGCGTCGCGACAGGGACGAACACCGGGGAGCTGTTTTTT

d_gene: NA
v_gene: TRBV11-2
j_gene: TRBJ1-4
abundance: many
CDR3aa: CASSLNSKREKLFF
CDR3nt: TGTGCCAGCAGCTTAAACAGTAAGAGGGAAAAACTGTTTTTT

d_gene: NA
v_gene: TRBV4-3
j_gene: TRBJ2-1
abundance: NA
CDR3aa: CASSPQPTLGNEQFF
CDR3nt: TGCGCCAGCAGCCCCCAGCCGACACTAGGCAATGAGCAGTTCTTC

d_gene: NA
v_gene: TRBV10-3
j_gene: TRBJ2-7
abundance: few
CDR3aa: CAAAEGSYEQYF
CDR3nt: TGTGCCGCCGCCGAAGGCTCCTACGAGCAGTACTTC

d_gene: TRBD2
v_gene: TRBV20-1
j_gene: TRBJ2-7
abundance: few
CDR3aa: CSARDRTRAHEQYF
CDR3nt: TGCAGTGCTAGGGACCGGACTAGGGCCCACGAGCAGTACTTC

d_gene: NA
v_gene: TRBV20-1
j_gene: TRBJ1-1
abundance: NA
CDR3aa: CSANSLTEAFF
CDR3nt: TGCAGTGCTAACAGTCTCACTGAAGCTTTCTTT

d_gene: NA
v_gene: TRBV20-1
j_gene: TRBJ1-1
abundance: few
CDR3aa: CSARRTNTEAFF
CDR3nt: TGCAGTGCTAGACGGACGAACACTGAAGCTTTCTTT

d_gene: NA
v_gene: TRBV24-1
j_gene: TRBJ2-1
abundance: NA
CDR3aa: CATGAYYNEQFF
CDR3nt: TGTGCCACTGGGGCTTATTACAATGAGCAGTTCTTC

d_gene: NA
v_gene: TRBV30
j_gene: TRBJ2-7
abundance: NA
CDR3aa: CAWSVSSYEQYF
CDR3nt: TGTGCCTGGAGTGTTAGCTCCTACGAGCAGTACTTC

d_gene: NA
v_gene: TRBV28
j_gene: TRBJ1-1
abundance: few
CDR3aa: CASRPWGSSTVNTEAFF
CDR3nt: TGTGCCAGCAGGCCTTGGGGGTCCTCCACGGTGAACACTGAAGCTTTCTTT

d_gene: TRBD2
v_gene: TRBV4-1
j_gene: TRBJ2-1
abundance: NA
CDR3aa: CASSQEAGLADYNEQFF
CDR3nt: TGCGCCAGCAGCCAAGAGGCTGGACTAGCGGATTACAATGAGCAGTTCTTC

d_gene: TRBD1
v_gene: TRBV20-1
j_gene: TRBJ2-3
abundance: few
CDR3aa: CSASHTTGGTDTQYF
CDR3nt: TGCAGTGCTTCCCATACGACAGGGGGCACAGATACGCAGTATTTT

d_gene: TRBD1
v_gene: TRBV2
j_gene: TRBJ1-2
abundance: NA
CDR3aa: CASTLDRRNYGYTF
CDR3nt: TGTGCCAGCACATTGGACAGGAGGAACTATGGCTACACCTTC

d_gene: NA
v_gene: TRBV28
j_gene: TRBJ1-1
abundance: many
CDR3aa: CAVRPPMNTEAFF
CDR3nt: TGTGCCGTCCGGCCCCCGATGAACACTGAAGCTTTCTTT

d_gene: NA
v_gene: TRBV5-5
j_gene: TRBJ1-5
abundance: NA
CDR3aa: CASSLVLNSNQPQHF
CDR3nt: TGTGCCAGCAGCTTGGTGCTCAATAGCAATCAGCCCCAGCATTTT

d_gene: NA
v_gene: TRBV9
j_gene: TRBJ2-1
abundance: NA
CDR3aa: CASSVVGQSNEQFF
CDR3nt: TGTGCCAGCAGCGTAGTTGGGCAGTCCAATGAGCAGTTCTTC

d_gene: NA
v_gene: TRBV29-1
j_gene: TRBJ2-2
abundance: NA
CDR3aa: CSVGENTGELFF
CDR3nt: TGCAGCGTTGGTGAGAACACCGGGGAGCTGTTTTTT

d_gene: NA
v_gene: TRBV12-3/TRBV12-4
j_gene: TRBJ1-1
abundance: NA
CDR3aa: CASTLRHMNTEAFF
CDR3nt: TGTGCCAGCACCCTCCGCCACATGAACACTGAAGCTTTCTTT

d_gene: NA
v_gene: TRBV28
j_gene: TRBJ2-5
abundance: many
CDR3aa: CASGRGLETQYF
CDR3nt: TGTGCCAGCGGGAGAGGGCTGGAGACCCAGTACTTC

d_gene: NA
v_gene: TRBV29-1
j_gene: TRBJ2-1
abundance: few
CDR3aa: CSVRGPANEQFF
CDR3nt: TGCAGCGTTAGGGGTCCCGCCAATGAGCAGTTCTTC

d_gene: NA
v_gene: TRBV7-8
j_gene: TRBJ2-7
abundance: few
CDR3aa: CASSRTLHEQYF
CDR3nt: TGTGCCAGCAGTCGAACCCTCCACGAGCAGTACTTC

d_gene: NA
v_gene: TRBV5-1
j_gene: TRBJ2-5
abundance: few
CDR3aa: CASSLLWPAQETQYF
CDR3nt: TGCGCCAGCAGCTTGCTCTGGCCGGCCCAAGAGACCCAGTACTTC

d_gene: NA
v_gene: TRBV6-5
j_gene: TRBJ2-3
abundance: many
CDR3aa: CASSRGPGDTQYF
CDR3nt: TGTGCCAGCAGTCGAGGGCCGGGGGATACGCAGTATTTT

d_gene: NA
v_gene: TRBV6-5
j_gene: TRBJ1-1
abundance: NA
CDR3aa: CASSPTPDMTEAFF
CDR3nt: TGTGCCAGCAGCCCGACACCGGACATGACTGAAGCTTTCTTT

d_gene: NA
v_gene: TRBV6-5
j_gene: TRBJ1-4
abundance: few
CDR3aa: CASSFTGRAVNNEKLFF
CDR3nt: TGTGCCAGCAGTTTTACGGGCCGTGCGGTGAATAATGAAAAACTGTTTTTT

d_gene: NA
v_gene: TRBV12-3/TRBV12-4
j_gene: TRBJ1-1
abundance: NA
CDR3aa: CASSPRIPPGDTEAFF
CDR3nt: TGTGCCAGCAGTCCCCGAATTCCGCCCGGAGACACTGAAGCTTTCTTT

d_gene: TRBD2
v_gene: TRBV6-2/TRBV6-3
j_gene: TRBJ2-4
abundance: NA
CDR3aa: CASRQLAKLWGKNIQYF
CDR3nt: TGTGCCAGCAGGCAACTAGCGAAGTTGTGGGGAAAAAACATTCAGTACTTC

d_gene: NA
v_gene: TRBV10-3
j_gene: TRBJ2-1
abundance: few
CDR3aa: CAISQLGNEQFF
CDR3nt: TGTGCCATCAGTCAGCTAGGAAATGAGCAGTTCTTC